This T cell receptor beta chain stems from a study of T cell responses to AZD1222 COVID-19 vaccine. The data were produced by immunoSEQ multiplex PCR, yet TCRdb's version contains in-frame clones alone and is incomplete. The table lists fewer than 110,000 clones, 85% to 95% of them singletons, with 6.2% in the top ten. Note on this clone: Antigen: not known.

Findings and limits, study-wide: Once two AZD1222 doses were given, Spike-specific TCR breadth and depth went up.

CDR1 and CDR2 (germline): LNHDA, SQIVND (reference sequence). Trimming stripped 5 bases from V and 0 bases from J, with 10 bases between. The CDR3 runs to 14 residues. The sample was peripheral blood, taken 28 days after the second AZD1222 dose. The clonotype was recovered from an adult who received the AZD1222 COVID-19 vaccine. This chain joins TRBV19 and TRBJ1-1, with D unclear. The DNA of the CDR3 is TGTGCCAGTAGTCCGGGAATACTGAACACTGAAGCTTTCTTT. Its protein product is CASSPGILNTEAFF.